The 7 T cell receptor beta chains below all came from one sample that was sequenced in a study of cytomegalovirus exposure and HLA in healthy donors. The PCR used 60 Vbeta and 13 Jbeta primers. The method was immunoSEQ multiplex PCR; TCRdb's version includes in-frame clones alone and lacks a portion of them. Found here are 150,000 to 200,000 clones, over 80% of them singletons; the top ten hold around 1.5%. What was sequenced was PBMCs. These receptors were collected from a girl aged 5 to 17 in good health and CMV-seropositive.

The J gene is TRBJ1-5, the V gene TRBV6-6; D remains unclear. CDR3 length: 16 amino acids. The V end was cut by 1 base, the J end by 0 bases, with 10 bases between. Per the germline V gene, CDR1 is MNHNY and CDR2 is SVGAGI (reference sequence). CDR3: CASSYLAVYSNQPQHF. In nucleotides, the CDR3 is TGTGCCAGCAGTTACTTGGCAGTGTATAGCAATCAGCCCCAGCATTTT.

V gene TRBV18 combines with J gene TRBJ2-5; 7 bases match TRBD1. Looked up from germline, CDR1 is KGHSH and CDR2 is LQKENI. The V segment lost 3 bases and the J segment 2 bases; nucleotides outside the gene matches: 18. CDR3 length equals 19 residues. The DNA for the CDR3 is TGTGCCAGCTCACCCTCACTCGGGACAGATGACTCTCCGCAAGAGACCCAGTACTTC. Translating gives CASSPSLGTDDSPQETQYF.

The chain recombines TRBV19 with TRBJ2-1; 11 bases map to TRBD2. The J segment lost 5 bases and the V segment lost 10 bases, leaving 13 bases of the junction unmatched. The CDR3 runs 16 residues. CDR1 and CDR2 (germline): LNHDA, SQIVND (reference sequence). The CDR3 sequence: CATQALAGAVNNEQFF. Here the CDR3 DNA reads TGTGCCACCCAGGCACTAGCGGGGGCTGTAAACAATGAGCAGTTCTTC.

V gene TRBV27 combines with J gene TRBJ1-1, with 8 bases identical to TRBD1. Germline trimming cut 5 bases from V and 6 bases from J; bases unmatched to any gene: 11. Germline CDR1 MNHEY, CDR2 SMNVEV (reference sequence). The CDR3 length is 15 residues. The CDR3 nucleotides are TGTGCCAGCAGTGGCCATGGACAGGGATTAGCTGAAGCTTTCTTT. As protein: CASSGHGQGLAEAFF.

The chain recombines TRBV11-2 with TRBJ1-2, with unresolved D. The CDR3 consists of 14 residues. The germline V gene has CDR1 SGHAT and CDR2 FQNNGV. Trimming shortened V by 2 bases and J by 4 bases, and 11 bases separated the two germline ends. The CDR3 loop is CASSLSGSGYGYTF. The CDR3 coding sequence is TGTGCCAGCAGCTTATCAGGTTCTGGCTATGGCTACACCTTC.

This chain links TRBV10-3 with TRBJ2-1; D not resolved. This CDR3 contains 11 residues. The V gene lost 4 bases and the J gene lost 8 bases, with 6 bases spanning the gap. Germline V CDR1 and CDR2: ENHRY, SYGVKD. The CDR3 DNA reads TGTGCCATCAGTGCTGCGGATGAGCAGTTCTTC. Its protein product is CAISAADEQFF.

The CDR3: CASSPIPGDEQYF. The CDR3 region has the DNA TGTGCCAGCAGCCCAATCCCAGGCGACGAGCAGTACTTC. The V call is TRBV5-5, the J call TRBJ2-7; D unclear. Germline-derived CDR1 and CDR2 are SGHKS and YYEKEE (reference sequence). Between the trimmed V and J ends, which lost 4 bases and 5 bases, there was a span of 13 bases. The CDR3 is made up of 13 amino acids.